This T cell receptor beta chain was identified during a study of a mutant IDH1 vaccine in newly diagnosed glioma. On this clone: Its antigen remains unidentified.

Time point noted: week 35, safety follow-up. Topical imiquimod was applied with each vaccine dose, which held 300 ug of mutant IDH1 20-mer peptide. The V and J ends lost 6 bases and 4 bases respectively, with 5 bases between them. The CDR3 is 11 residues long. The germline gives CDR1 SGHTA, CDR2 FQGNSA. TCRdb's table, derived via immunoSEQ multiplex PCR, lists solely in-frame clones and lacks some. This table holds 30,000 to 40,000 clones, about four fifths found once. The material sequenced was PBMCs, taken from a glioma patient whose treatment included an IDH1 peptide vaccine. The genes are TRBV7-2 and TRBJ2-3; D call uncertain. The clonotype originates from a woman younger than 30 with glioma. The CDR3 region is CASRYSDTQYF. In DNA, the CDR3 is TGTGCCAGCAGGTATTCAGATACGCAGTATTTT.